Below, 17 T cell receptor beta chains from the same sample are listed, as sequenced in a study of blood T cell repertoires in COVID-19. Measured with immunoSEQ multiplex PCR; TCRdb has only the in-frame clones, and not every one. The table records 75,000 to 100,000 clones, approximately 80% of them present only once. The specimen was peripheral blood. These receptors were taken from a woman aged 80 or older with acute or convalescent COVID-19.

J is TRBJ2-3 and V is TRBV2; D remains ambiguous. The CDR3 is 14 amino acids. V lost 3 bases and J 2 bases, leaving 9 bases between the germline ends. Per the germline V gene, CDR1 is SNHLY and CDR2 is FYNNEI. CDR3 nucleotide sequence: TGTGCCAGCAGTGAGGGCTTACTCACAGATACGCAGTATTTT. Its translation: CASSEGLLTDTQYF.

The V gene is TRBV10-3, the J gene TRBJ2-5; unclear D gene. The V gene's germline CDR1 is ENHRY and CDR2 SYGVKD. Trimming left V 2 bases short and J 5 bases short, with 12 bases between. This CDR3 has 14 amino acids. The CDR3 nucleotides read TGTGCCATCAGTGAGGGCCCCACGCAGGAGACCCAGTACTTC. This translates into CAISEGPTQETQYF.

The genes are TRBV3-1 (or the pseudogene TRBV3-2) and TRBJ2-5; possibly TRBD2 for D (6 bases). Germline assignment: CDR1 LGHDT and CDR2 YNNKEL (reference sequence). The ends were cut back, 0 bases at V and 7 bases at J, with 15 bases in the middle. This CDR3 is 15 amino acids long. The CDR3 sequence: CASSQDLVAAGTQYF. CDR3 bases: TGTGCCAGCAGCCAAGATCTGGTAGCGGCTGGGACCCAGTACTTC.

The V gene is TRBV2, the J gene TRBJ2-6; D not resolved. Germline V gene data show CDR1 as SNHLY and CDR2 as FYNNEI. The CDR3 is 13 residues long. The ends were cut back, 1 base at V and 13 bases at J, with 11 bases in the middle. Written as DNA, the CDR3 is TGTGCCAGCAGTGAAGGGCAGCCTAGTGTCCTGACTTTC. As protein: CASSEGQPSVLTF.

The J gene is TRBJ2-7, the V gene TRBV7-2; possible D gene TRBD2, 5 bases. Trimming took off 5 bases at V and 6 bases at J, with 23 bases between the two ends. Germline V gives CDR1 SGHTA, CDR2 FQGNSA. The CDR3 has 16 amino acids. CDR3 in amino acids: CASSPYGGRRTGEQYF. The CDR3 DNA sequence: TGTGCCAGCAGCCCCTATGGCGGGCGGCGGACCGGCGAGCAGTACTTC.

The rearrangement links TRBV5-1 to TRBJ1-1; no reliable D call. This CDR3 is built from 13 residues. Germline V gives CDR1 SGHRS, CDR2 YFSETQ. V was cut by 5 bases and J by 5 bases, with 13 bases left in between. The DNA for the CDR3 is TGCGCCAGCAGTTTAGGAGGAACAACTGAAGCTTTCTTT. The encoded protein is CASSLGGTTEAFF.

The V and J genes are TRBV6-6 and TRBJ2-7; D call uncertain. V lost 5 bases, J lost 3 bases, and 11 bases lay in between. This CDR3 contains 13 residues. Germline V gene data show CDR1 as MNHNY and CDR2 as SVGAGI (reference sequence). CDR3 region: CASSRPPGYEQYF. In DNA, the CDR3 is TGTGCCAGCAGTCGCCCGCCGGGCTACGAGCAGTACTTC.

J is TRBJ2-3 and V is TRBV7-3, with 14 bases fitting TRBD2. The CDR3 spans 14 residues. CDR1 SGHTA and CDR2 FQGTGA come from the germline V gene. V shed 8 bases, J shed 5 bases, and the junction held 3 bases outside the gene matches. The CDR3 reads CASGTSGRQDTQYF. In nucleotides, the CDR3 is TGTGCCAGCGGGACTAGCGGGAGACAAGATACGCAGTATTTT.

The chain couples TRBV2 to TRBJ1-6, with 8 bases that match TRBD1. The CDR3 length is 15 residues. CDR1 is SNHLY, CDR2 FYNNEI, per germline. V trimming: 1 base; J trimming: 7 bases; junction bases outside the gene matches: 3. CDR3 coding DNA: TGTGCCAGCAGTGAAGGCAGGGGGCTCAATTCACCCCTCCACTTT. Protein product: CASSEGRGLNSPLHF.

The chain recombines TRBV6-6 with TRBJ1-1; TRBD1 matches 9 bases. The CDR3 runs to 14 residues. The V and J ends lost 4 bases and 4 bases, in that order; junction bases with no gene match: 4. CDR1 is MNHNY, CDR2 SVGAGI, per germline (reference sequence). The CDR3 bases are TGTGCCAGCAGTTGGACAGGGGTGGCCACTGAAGCTTTCTTT. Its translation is CASSWTGVATEAFF.

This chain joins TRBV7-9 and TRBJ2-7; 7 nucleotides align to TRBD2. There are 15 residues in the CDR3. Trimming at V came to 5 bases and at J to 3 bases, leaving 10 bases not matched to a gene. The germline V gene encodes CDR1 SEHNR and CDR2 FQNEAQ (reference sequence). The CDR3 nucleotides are TGTGCCAGCAGCCCAAAGCGGGACGGCAACTACGAGCAGTACTTC. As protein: CASSPKRDGNYEQYF.

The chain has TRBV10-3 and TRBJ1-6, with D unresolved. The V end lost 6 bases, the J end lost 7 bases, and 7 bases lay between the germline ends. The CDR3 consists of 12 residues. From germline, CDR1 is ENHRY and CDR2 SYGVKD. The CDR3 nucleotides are TGTGCCATCAGCGCAGAAAATTCACCCCTCCACTTT. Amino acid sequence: CAISAENSPLHF.

The CDR3 sequence is CASSARGLGGYTF. The CDR3 nucleotides read TGTGCCAGCAGCGCCAGGGGGCTGGGTGGCTACACCTTC. The chain links TRBV9 to TRBJ1-2, with 8 bases that match TRBD1. The CDR3 is 13 residues long. The junction had 5 bases not matched to a gene; V was cut back by 3 bases and J by 7 bases. Germline values: CDR1 SGDLS, CDR2 YYNGEE.

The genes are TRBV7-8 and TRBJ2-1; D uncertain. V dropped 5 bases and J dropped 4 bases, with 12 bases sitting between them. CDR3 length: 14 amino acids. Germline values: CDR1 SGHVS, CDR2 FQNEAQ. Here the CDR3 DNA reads TGTGCCAGCAGCCCCACGGTCCCTTACAATGAGCAGTTCTTC. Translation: CASSPTVPYNEQFF.

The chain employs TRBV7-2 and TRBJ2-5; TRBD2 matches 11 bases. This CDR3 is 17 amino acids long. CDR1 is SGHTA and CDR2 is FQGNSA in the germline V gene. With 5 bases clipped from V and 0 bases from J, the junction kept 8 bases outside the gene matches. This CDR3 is CASSLWLAGGYQETQYF. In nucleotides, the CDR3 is TGTGCCAGCAGCCTATGGCTAGCGGGGGGTTACCAAGAGACCCAGTACTTC. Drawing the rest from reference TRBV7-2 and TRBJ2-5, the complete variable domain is GAGVSQSPSNKVTEKGKDVELRCDPISGHTALYWYRQSLGQGLEFLIYFQGNSAPDKSGLPSDRFSAERTGGSVSTLTIQRTQQEDSAVYLCASSLWLAGGYQETQYFGPGTRLLVL.

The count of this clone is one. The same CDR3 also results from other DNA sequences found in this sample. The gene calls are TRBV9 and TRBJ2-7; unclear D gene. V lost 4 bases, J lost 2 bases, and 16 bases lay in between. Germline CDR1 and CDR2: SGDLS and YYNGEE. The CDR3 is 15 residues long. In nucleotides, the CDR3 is TGTGCCAGCAGCCCTAGTGGAACGGTTCCCTACGAGCAGTACTTC. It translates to CASSPSGTVPYEQYF.

CDR3 sequence reads: CASSLTGTPYSNQPQHF. In DNA form, the CDR3 reads TGTGCCAGCAGTCTAACCGGGACACCCTATAGCAATCAGCCCCAGCATTTT. V usage is TRBV6-6 and J usage is TRBJ1-5; D possibly corresponds to TRBD1 (6 bases). V was cut by 5 bases and J by 0 bases, with 17 bases left in between. The CDR3 has 17 residues. Germline V gene lookup returns CDR1 MNHNY and CDR2 SVGAGI (reference sequence).